Here is one TCR beta chain with its context. The CDR3 contains 15 residues. Germline V gives CDR1 SNHLY, CDR2 FYNNEI. V was trimmed by 3 bases and J by 0 bases, leaving 10 bases between them. Clones were sequenced by immunoSEQ multiplex PCR, and TCRdb holds only the in-frame ones, with some missing. The sample records some 32,000 clones, about nine tenths being singletons. This sample was taken from a study of T cell changes during pregnancy in multiple sclerosis. The clonotype originates from a female donor with multiple sclerosis, enrolled in a pregnancy study. The sequences come from CD8+ T cells from peripheral blood mononuclear cells, collected in the second trimester of pregnancy. The V call is TRBV2, the J call TRBJ2-3; tentative D call: TRBD2 (5 bases). The CDR3 nucleotides are TGTGCCAGCAGTGATTGGCGGACTAGCACAGATACGCAGTATTTT. As protein: CASSDWRTSTDTQYF.